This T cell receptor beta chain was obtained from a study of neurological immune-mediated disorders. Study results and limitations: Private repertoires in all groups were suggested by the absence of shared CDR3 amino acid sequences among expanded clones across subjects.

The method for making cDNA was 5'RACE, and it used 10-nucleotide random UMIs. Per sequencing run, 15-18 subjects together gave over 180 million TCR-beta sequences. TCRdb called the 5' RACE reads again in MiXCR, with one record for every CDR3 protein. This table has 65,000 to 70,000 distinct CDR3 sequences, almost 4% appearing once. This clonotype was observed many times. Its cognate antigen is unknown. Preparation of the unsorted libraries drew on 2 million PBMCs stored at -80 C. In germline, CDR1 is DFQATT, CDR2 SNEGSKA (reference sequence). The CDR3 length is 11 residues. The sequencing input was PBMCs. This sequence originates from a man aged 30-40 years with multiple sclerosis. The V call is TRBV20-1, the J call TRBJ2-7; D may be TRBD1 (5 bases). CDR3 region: CSALQVKEQYF. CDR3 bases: TGCAGCGCCTTACAGGTGAAAGAGCAGTACTTC.